This TCR beta chain was identified in a study of cytomegalovirus exposure and HLA in healthy donors. Looked up from germline, CDR1 is SNHLY and CDR2 is FYNNEI. The CDR3 contains 13 residues. The PCR used 60 Vbeta and 13 Jbeta primers. In the study's own analysis: The authors later counted roughly 79 million unique TCR beta chains, some 9.9 million of them shared. Clones were read by immunoSEQ multiplex PCR, and TCRdb kept only the in-frame ones, dropping some. Clonal size and the V and J genes are those of that table, whereas D and trimming came from the DNA. The table lists roughly 240,000 clones, 82% of them singletons. A remark on this clone: The junction departs from germline at one end; a sequencing error may be responsible. Other DNA sequences in the sample encode the same CDR3.

The genes are TRBV2 and TRBJ2-7; 7 bases are a match to TRBD2. The material sequenced was PBMCs. The TCR originated in a woman aged 35 to 49 in good health and CMV-seropositive. The CDR3, as DNA: TGTGCCAGCCGGGACTACAACGGCCACGAGCAATACTTC. Protein product: CASRDYNGHEQYF.